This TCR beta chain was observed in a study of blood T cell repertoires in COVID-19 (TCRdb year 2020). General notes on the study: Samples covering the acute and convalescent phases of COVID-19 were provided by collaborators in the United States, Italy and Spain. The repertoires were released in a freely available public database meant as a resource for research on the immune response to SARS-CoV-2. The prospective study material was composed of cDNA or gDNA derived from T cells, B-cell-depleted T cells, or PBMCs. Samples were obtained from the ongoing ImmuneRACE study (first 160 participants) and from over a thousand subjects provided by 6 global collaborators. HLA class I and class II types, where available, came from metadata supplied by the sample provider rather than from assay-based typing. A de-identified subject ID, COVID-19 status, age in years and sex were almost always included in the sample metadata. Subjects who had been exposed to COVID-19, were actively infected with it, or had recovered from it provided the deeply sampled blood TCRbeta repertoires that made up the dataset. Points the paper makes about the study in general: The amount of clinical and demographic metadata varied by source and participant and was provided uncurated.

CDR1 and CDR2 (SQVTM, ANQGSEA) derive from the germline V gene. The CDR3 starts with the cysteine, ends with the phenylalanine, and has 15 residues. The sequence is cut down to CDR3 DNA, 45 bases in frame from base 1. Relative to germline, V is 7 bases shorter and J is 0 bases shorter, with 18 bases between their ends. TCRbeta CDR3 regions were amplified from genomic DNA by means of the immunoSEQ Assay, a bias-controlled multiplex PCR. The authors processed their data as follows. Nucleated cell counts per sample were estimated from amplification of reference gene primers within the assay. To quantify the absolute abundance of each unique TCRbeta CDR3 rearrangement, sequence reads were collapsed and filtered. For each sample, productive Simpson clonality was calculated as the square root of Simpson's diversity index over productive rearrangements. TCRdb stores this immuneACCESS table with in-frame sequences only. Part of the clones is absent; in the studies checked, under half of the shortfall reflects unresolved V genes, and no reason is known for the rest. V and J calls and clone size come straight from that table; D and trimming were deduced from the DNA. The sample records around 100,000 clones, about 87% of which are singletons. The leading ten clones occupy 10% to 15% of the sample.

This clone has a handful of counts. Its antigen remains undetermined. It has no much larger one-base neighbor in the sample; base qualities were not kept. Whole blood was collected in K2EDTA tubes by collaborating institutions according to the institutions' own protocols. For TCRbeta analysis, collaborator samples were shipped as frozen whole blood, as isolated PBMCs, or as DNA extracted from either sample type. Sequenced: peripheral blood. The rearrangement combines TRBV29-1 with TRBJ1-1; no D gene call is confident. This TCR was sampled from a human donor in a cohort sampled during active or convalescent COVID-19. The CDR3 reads CSAEASGWMNTEAFF. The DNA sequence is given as TGCAGCGCCGAGGCTTCTGGGTGGATGAACACTGAAGCTTTCTTT.